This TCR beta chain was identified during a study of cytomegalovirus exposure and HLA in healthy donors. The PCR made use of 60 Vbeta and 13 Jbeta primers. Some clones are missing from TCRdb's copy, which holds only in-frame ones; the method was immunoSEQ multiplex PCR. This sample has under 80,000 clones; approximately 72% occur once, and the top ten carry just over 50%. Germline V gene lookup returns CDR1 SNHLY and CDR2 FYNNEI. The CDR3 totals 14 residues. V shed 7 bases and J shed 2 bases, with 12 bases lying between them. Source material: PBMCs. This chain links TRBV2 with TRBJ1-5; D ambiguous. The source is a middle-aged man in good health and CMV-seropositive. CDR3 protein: CASTRLNGNQPQHF. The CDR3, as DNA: TGTGCCAGCACCAGACTCAATGGCAATCAGCCCCAGCATTTT.